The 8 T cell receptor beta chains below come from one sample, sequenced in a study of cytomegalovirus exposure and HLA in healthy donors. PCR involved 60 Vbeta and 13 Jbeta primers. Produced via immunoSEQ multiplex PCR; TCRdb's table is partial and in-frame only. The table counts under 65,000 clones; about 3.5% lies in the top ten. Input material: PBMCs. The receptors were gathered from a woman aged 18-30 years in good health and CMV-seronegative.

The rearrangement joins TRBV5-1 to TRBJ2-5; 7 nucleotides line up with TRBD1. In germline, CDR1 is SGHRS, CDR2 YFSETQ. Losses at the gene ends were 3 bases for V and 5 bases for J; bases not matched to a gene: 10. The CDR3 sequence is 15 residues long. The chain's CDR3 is CASSWQGVSGETQYF. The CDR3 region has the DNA TGCGCCAGCAGCTGGCAGGGGGTGTCCGGGGAGACCCAGTACTTC.

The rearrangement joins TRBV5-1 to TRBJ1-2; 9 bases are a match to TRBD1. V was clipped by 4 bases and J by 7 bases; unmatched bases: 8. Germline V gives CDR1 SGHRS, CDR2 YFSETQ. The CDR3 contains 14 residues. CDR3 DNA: TGCGCCAGCAGCGCGGGACAGGGTCTGTCTGGCTACACCTTC. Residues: CASSAGQGLSGYTF.

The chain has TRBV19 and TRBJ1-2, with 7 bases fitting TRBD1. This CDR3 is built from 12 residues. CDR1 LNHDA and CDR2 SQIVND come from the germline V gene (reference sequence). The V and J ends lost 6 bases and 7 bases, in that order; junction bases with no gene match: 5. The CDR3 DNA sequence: TGTGCCAGTAGAGGCAGGGGGTCTGGCTACACCTTC. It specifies CASRGRGSGYTF.

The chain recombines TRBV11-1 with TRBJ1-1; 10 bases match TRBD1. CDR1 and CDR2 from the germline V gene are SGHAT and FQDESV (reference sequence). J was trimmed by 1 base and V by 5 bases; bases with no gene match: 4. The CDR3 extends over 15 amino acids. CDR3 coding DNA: TGTGCCAGCAGCAGGGACAGGGGACGGAACACTGAAGCTTTCTTT. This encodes CASSRDRGRNTEAFF. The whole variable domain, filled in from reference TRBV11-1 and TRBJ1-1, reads EAEVAQSPRYKITEKSQAVAFWCDPISGHATLYWYRQILGQGPELLVQFQDESVVDDSQLPKDRFSAERLKGVDSTLKIQPAELGDSAMYLCASSRDRGRNTEAFFGQGTRLTVV.

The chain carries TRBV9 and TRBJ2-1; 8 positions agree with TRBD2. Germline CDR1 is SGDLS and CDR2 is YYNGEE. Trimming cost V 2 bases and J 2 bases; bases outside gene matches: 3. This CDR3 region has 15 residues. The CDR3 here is CASSVLAGTYNEQFF. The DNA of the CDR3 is TGTGCCAGCAGCGTTCTAGCGGGCACCTACAATGAGCAGTTCTTC.

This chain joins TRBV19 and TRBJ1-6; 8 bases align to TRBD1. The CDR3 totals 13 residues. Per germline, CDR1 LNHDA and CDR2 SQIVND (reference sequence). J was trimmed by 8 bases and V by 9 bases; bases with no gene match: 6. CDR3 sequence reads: CASARDRYSPLHF. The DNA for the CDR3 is TGTGCCAGCGCCCGGGACAGGTATTCACCCCTCCACTTT.

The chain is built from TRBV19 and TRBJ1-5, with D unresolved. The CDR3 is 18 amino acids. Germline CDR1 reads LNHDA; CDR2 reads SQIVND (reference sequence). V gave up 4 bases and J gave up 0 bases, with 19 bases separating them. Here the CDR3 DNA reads TGTGCCAGTAGTACTAGAACTTTCCGAATGGTTAGCAATCAGCCCCAGCATTTT. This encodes CASSTRTFRMVSNQPQHF.

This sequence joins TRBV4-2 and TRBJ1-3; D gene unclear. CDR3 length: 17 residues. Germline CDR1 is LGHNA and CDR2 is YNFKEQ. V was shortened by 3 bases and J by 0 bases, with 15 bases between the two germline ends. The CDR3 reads CASSHAGSVNSGNTIYF. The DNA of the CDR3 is TGTGCCAGCAGCCATGCAGGTTCAGTAAACTCTGGAAACACCATATATTTT.